This entry lists 27 T cell receptor beta chains sequenced from one sample in a study of cytomegalovirus exposure and HLA in healthy donors. Use of 60 Vbeta and 13 Jbeta primers characterized the PCR. Sequenced by immunoSEQ multiplex PCR; TCRdb stores in-frame clones only, minus some. Among some 270,000 clones listed, about nine tenths were seen once. The sequencing sample was made of PBMCs. These receptors were collected from a girl aged 2-10 years in good health and CMV-seronegative.

This clone was observed a few times. The V and J genes are TRBV28 and TRBJ1-1, with D unresolved. From germline, CDR1 is MDHEN and CDR2 SYDVKM. With 6 bases removed from V and 3 bases from J, the gap between germline ends came to 11 bases. This CDR3 is built from 13 residues. The CDR3 is CASRRGSDTEAFF. The CDR3 nucleotides are TGTGCCAGCAGAAGAGGGTCAGACACTGAAGCTTTCTTT.

The V gene is TRBV11-2, the J gene TRBJ2-5, with no clear D. The CDR3 consists of 14 residues. The V gene's germline CDR1 is SGHAT and CDR2 FQNNGV. Trimming shortened V by 3 bases and J by 4 bases, and 12 bases separated the two germline ends. Written as DNA, the CDR3 is TGTGCCAGCAGCTTTAACCTTAGCCCAGAGACCCAGTACTTC. This sequence encodes CASSFNLSPETQYF.

The V and J genes are TRBV15 and TRBJ2-3; TRBD2 agrees at 13 bases. V gave up 4 bases and J gave up 0 bases; unmatched junction bases: 7. This CDR3 contains 18 residues. The V gene's germline CDR1 is LNHNV and CDR2 YYDKDF (reference sequence). DNA of the CDR3: TGTGCCACCAGCACCAAACTAGCGGGGGGGCCTAGCACAGATACGCAGTATTTT. It codes for CATSTKLAGGPSTDTQYF.

The gene calls are TRBV10-1 and TRBJ2-7, with D perhaps matching TRBD1 (6 bases). Germline assignment: CDR1 WNHNN and CDR2 SYGVQD (reference sequence). The CDR3 is 13 amino acids. V dropped 5 bases and J dropped 0 bases, with 8 bases sitting between them. DNA for the CDR3: TGCGCCAGCAGTACAGGGAGCTCCTACGAGCAGTACTTC. It specifies CASSTGSSYEQYF.

The chain has TRBV11-2 and TRBJ1-2; D might be TRBD1 (6 bases). CDR3 length: 14 amino acids. The V gene lost 0 bases and the J gene lost 5 bases, with 10 bases spanning the gap. Germline V gene sequence: CDR1 SGHAT, CDR2 FQNNGV. As DNA, the CDR3 is TGTGCCAGCAGCTTAGAGTTTGGACAGTATGGCTACACCTTC. The encoded protein is CASSLEFGQYGYTF. The variable domain in full, completed from reference TRBV11-2 and TRBJ1-2, reads EAGVAQSPRYKIIEKRQSVAFWCNPISGHATLYWYQQILGQGPKLLIQFQNNGVVDDSQLPKDRFSAERLKGVDSTLKIQPAKLEDSAVYLCASSLEFGQYGYTFGSGTRLTVV.

Here the CDR3 DNA reads TGTGCCAGTAGTATAGAGGGACTGACCAAAAACATTCAGTACTTC. As protein: CASSIEGLTKNIQYF. The chain uses TRBV19 and TRBJ2-4; D is perhaps TRBD2 (6 bases). The V gene's germline CDR1 is LNHDA and CDR2 SQIVND (reference sequence). The CDR3 loop spans 15 amino acids. V was cut by 0 bases and J by 2 bases, with 8 bases left in between. Using reference TRBV19 and TRBJ2-4 for the parts outside the CDR3, the full variable domain is DGGITQSPKYLFRKEGQNVTLSCEQNLNHDAMYWYRQDPGQGLRLIYYSQIVNDFQKGDIAEGYSVSREKKESFPLTVTSAQKNPTAFYLCASSIEGLTKNIQYFGAGTRLSVL.

The chain uses TRBV27 and TRBJ2-1, with D maybe TRBD2 (5 bases). The CDR3 is 13 amino acids. Trimming left V 2 bases short and J 9 bases short, with 11 bases between. Per germline, CDR1 MNHEY and CDR2 SMNVEV (reference sequence). The chain's CDR3 is CASSLGGSAEQFF. CDR3 coding DNA: TGTGCCAGCAGTTTAGGTGGGAGTGCTGAGCAGTTCTTC.

This sequence joins TRBV11-1 and TRBJ2-3; maybe TRBD1 (5 bases). V was pared by 8 bases and J by 8 bases, with 11 bases between. The CDR3 spans 11 residues. Per the germline V gene, CDR1 is SGHAT and CDR2 is FQDESV (reference sequence). CDR3 coding DNA: TGTGCCAGCGGGTTAAGGGGTACGCAGTATTTT. It codes for CASGLRGTQYF.

This sequence joins TRBV9 and TRBJ2-3; 8 bases map to TRBD2. The junction had 13 bases not matched to a gene; V was cut back by 3 bases and J by 4 bases. The CDR3 is made up of 17 amino acids. The germline V gene encodes CDR1 SGDLS and CDR2 YYNGEE. The CDR3 sequence is CASSGPAAGGFADTQYF. The CDR3 nucleotides are TGTGCCAGCAGCGGCCCCGCGGCGGGGGGTTTTGCAGATACGCAGTATTTT.

The chain joins TRBV10-1 to TRBJ1-1; D is uncertain. Looked up from germline, CDR1 is WNHNN and CDR2 is SYGVQD (reference sequence). This CDR3 has 13 residues. Trimming removed 6 bases from V and 1 base from J, with 9 bases in between. CDR3 nucleotides: TGCGCCAGCAGCCAGAGGTCGAACACTGAAGCTTTCTTT. Its translation: CASSQRSNTEAFF.

The V and J genes are TRBV18 and TRBJ1-5; 7 nucleotides match TRBD1. The CDR3 sequence is 15 residues long. V was clipped by 3 bases and J by 3 bases; unmatched bases: 5. Germline CDR1 KGHSH, CDR2 LQKENI. In DNA form, the CDR3 reads TGTGCCAGCTCACCGGCGGGACAGCCCAATCAGCCCCAGCATTTT. Encoded protein: CASSPAGQPNQPQHF.

The V gene is TRBV6-5, the J gene TRBJ2-5; 7 nucleotides line up with TRBD2. The trim removed 2 bases at V and 5 bases at J, leaving 8 bases unmatched. Germline CDR1 and CDR2: MNHEY and SVGAGI. This CDR3 has 15 residues. In DNA, the CDR3 is TGTGCCAGCAGTTACGGGTTGACTAGCTTGGAGACCCAGTACTTC. Residues: CASSYGLTSLETQYF.

V and J are TRBV11-2 and TRBJ2-7; a possible D gene is TRBD2 (6 bases). Trimming stripped 0 bases from V and 5 bases from J, with 11 bases between. The CDR3 is made up of 14 amino acids. Germline-derived CDR1 and CDR2 are SGHAT and FQNNGV. The CDR3: CASSLEPSVHEQYF. CDR3 coding DNA: TGTGCCAGCAGCTTAGAACCTAGCGTCCACGAGCAGTACTTC. The full variable domain, rest sourced from reference TRBV11-2 and TRBJ2-7, is EAGVAQSPRYKIIEKRQSVAFWCNPISGHATLYWYQQILGQGPKLLIQFQNNGVVDDSQLPKDRFSAERLKGVDSTLKIQPAKLEDSAVYLCASSLEPSVHEQYFGPGTRLTVT.

The V and J genes are TRBV30 and TRBJ2-5; possibly TRBD2 for D (6 bases). With 8 bases removed from V and 4 bases from J, the gap between germline ends came to 14 bases. Germline V gives CDR1 GTSNPN, CDR2 SVGIG (reference sequence). This CDR3 comprises 12 residues. DNA for the CDR3: TGTGCCGCAAGACTAGAGGGAGAGACCCAGTACTTC. Translated: CAARLEGETQYF.

About this clone itself: This sample includes further DNA sequences coding for the same CDR3. This rearrangement joins TRBV2 to TRBJ1-5, with 8 bases lining up with TRBD1. This CDR3 has 14 amino acids. Germline loops: CDR1 SNHLY, CDR2 FYNNEI. V lost 3 bases, J lost 2 bases, and 0 bases stayed unmatched. The CDR3 DNA follows: TGTGCCAGCAGTGAGGGACAGGGCAATCAGCCCCAGCATTTT. Its protein product is CASSEGQGNQPQHF.

In its sample, this clone was seen once. The gene calls are TRBV7-2 and TRBJ1-2; weak D call: TRBD1 (6 bases). Trimming shortened V by 5 bases and J by 4 bases, and 14 bases separated the two germline ends. Germline CDR1 reads SGHTA; CDR2 reads FQGNSA. This CDR3 is 14 amino acids long. In DNA, the CDR3 is TGTGCCAGCAGCACCCGGACAGCATTCTATGGCTACACCTTC. Its translation: CASSTRTAFYGYTF.

This clone was seen only a few times. The chain combines TRBV19 with TRBJ2-3; 10 bases fit TRBD2. CDR3 length equals 15 residues. The J segment lost 1 base and the V segment lost 5 bases, leaving 3 bases of the junction unmatched. CDR1 and CDR2 (germline): LNHDA, SQIVND (reference sequence). CDR3 amino acids: CASSPTSGRTDTQYF. The DNA for the CDR3 is TGTGCCAGTAGTCCGACTAGCGGGCGCACAGATACGCAGTATTTT.

The gene calls are TRBV7-8 and TRBJ1-4; 9 bases are a match to TRBD1. The ends lost 8 bases at V and 7 bases at J; junction bases unmatched: 17. The V gene's germline CDR1 is SGHVS and CDR2 FQNEAQ. This CDR3 is built from 17 residues. The CDR3 loop is CASSRRGDRVSSEKLFF. The DNA of the CDR3 is TGTGCCAGCTCCAGGAGAGGGGACAGGGTGTCAAGTGAAAAACTGTTTTTT.

The rearrangement joins TRBV19 to TRBJ2-6, with 9 bases that match TRBD1. The CDR3 covers 16 residues. CDR1 and CDR2 from the germline V gene are LNHDA and SQIVND (reference sequence). Trimming cost V 8 bases and J 2 bases; bases outside gene matches: 7. The chain's CDR3 is CASGDRAFTGANVLTF. CDR3 bases: TGTGCCAGTGGGGACAGGGCGTTTACTGGGGCCAACGTCCTGACTTTC.

J is TRBJ2-3 and V is TRBV19; no clear D gene. This CDR3 region has 16 residues. The germline V and J ends were trimmed by 2 bases and 0 bases, with 12 bases remaining between them. From germline, CDR1 is LNHDA and CDR2 SQIVND (reference sequence). CDR3 sequence: CASSINFPFSTDTQYF. In nucleotides, the CDR3 is TGTGCCAGTAGTATAAACTTCCCATTTAGCACAGATACGCAGTATTTT.

The chain employs TRBV5-4 and TRBJ1-2, with D unclear. This CDR3 comprises 13 residues. From germline, CDR1 is SGHNT and CDR2 YYREEE (reference sequence). The V gene lost 1 base and the J gene lost 6 bases, with 10 bases spanning the gap. CDR3 coding DNA: TGTGCCAGCAGCTTGCCGGGGTCGGATGGCTACACCTTC. As protein: CASSLPGSDGYTF.

The CDR3 sequence: CASSGSDRGYGYTF. DNA of the CDR3: TGTGCCAGCAGCGGATCTGACAGGGGCTATGGCTACACCTTC. The chain couples TRBV5-4 to TRBJ1-2, with 8 bases that match TRBD1. CDR1 and CDR2 (germline): SGHNT, YYREEE (reference sequence). The CDR3 loop spans 14 amino acids. The ends lost 4 bases at V and 4 bases at J; junction bases unmatched: 6.

The chain has TRBV10-2 and TRBJ1-1; D is undetermined. Deletions cut 9 bases from V and 4 bases from J, with 18 bases between. CDR1 and CDR2 (germline): WSHSY, SAAADI. The CDR3 contains 14 residues. This chain's CDR3 is CASTPRVLGTEAFF. For the CDR3, the DNA is TGCGCCAGTACCCCGAGGGTCCTGGGCACTGAAGCTTTCTTT.

The rearrangement uses TRBV30 and TRBJ2-1, with D perhaps TRBD1 (6 bases). The CDR3 is 16 residues long. V was shortened by 3 bases and J by 4 bases, with 19 bases between the two germline ends. CDR1 and CDR2 (germline): GTSNPN, SVGIG (reference sequence). CDR3 sequence: CAWRGSDRNTYNEQFF. The CDR3 DNA reads TGTGCCTGGAGGGGCTCCGACAGGAATACTTACAATGAGCAGTTCTTC.

The rearrangement links TRBV30 to TRBJ1-1; D not certain. The CDR3 runs 13 residues. The V gene lost 0 bases and the J gene lost 4 bases, with 9 bases spanning the gap. Germline CDR1 GTSNPN, CDR2 SVGIG (reference sequence). CDR3 coding DNA: TGTGCCTGGAGTGTAATGTTATTCACTGAAGCTTTCTTT. Translation: CAWSVMLFTEAFF.

Only one count was recorded for this clone. V usage is TRBV15 and J usage is TRBJ2-1; TRBD2 matches at 14 bases. V was clipped by 0 bases and J by 3 bases; unmatched bases: 7. The CDR3 totals 19 residues. Per the germline V gene, CDR1 is LNHNV and CDR2 is YYDKDF (reference sequence). In DNA, the CDR3 is TGTGCCACCAGCAGAGACATAGGGACTAGCGGGAGCCACTACAATGAGCAGTTCTTC. Translation: CATSRDIGTSGSHYNEQFF.

This rearrangement joins TRBV29-1 to TRBJ1-2; 11 nucleotides line up with TRBD1. This CDR3 has 13 amino acids. CDR1 and CDR2 (germline): SQVTM, ANQGSEA. V lost 7 bases to trimming and J lost 3 bases; unmatched junction nucleotides: 4. CDR3 sequence (DNA): TGCAGCGCGTGGGGACAGGGGGACTATGGCTACACCTTC. Translated, it gives CSAWGQGDYGYTF. Full variable domain (missing parts from reference TRBV29-1 and TRBJ1-2): SAVISQKPSRDICQRGTSLTIQCQVDSQVTMMFWYRQQPGQSLTLIATANQGSEATYESGFVIDKFPISRPNLTFSTLTVSNMSPEDSSIYLCSAWGQGDYGYTFGSGTRLTVV.